A single sample is the source of the 3 T cell receptor beta chains below, sequenced in a study of T cell repertoires in cytomegalovirus infection (dated by TCRdb to about 2019). This sample was sequenced with an Illumina HiSeq 1500. TCRdb ran its own pipeline on the public reads, namely fastp trimming at Q25 and MiXCR clone calling, and kept in-frame beta chains. Each entry merges the rows of one CDR3 protein and shows their most common DNA and genes. The sample table holds 200,000 to 300,000 distinct CDR3 sequences, of which roughly an eighth were seen once. 1.5% to 2% of the sample goes to the ten largest clones. The sequenced material came from PBMCs. The origin of the receptors is a human donor in good health (CMV status not recorded). Some clones in this sample may be carry-over from other donors' samples.

This clonotype was observed many times. The CDR3 nucleotides read TGTGCCAGCAGCTCCACTACGGGGCCCTCGGAGACCCAGTACTTC. As protein: CASSSTTGPSETQYF. The V gene is TRBV7-2, the J gene TRBJ2-5; tentatively, D is TRBD1 or TRBD2 (5 bases each). Looked up from germline, CDR1 is SGHTA and CDR2 is FQGNSA. Trimming pared 4 bases from V and 5 bases from J, leaving 17 bases between. The CDR3 runs to 15 residues.

The rearrangement links TRBV6-6 to TRBJ2-3; D gene unclear. This CDR3 has 15 residues. Trimming took 4 bases from V and 2 from J, leaving 13 bases between them. Germline V CDR1 and CDR2: MNHNY, SVGAGI (reference sequence). For the CDR3, the DNA is TGTGCCAGCAGTTCCGGGTCACCGATCACAGATACGCAGTATTTT. It specifies CASSSGSPITDTQYF.

This clonotype has ten or more counts. The chain has TRBV10-3 and TRBJ1-2; D uncertain. Trimming shortened V by 10 bases and J by 8 bases, and 23 bases separated the two germline ends. This CDR3 comprises 14 residues. Germline V CDR1 and CDR2: ENHRY, SYGVKD. CDR3 in amino acids: CASKGGQQMMGYTF. Written as DNA, the CDR3 is TGTGCCAGCAAGGGCGGGCAACAGATGATGGGCTACACCTTC.